The 13 T cell receptor beta chains below were found in one sample sequenced in a study of blood T cells in healthy people across ages. For the second PCR, which ran for about 7 to 11 cycles, a sample-barcoded 5' primer and a J-beta primer mix were used. TCRdb called the 5' RACE reads again in MiXCR, with one record for every CDR3 protein. The data show almost 800,000 distinct CDR3 sequences, with nearly 60% seen just once and around 22% held by the top ten. Sequencing was performed on blood. These receptors all stem from a young man in good health.

This chain links TRBV7-8 with TRBJ1-1; D not resolved. Germline V gene lookup returns CDR1 SGHVS and CDR2 FQNEAQ. V was clipped by 3 bases and J by 7 bases, with 12 bases between them. This CDR3 region has 13 residues. Written as DNA, the CDR3 is TGTGCCAGCAGCTTCCGCCAGTTGGATGAAGCTTTCTTT. This gives the protein CASSFRQLDEAFF.

The V gene is TRBV6-1, the J gene TRBJ2-1, with D hard to call. The J call may be mistaken, given a closer DNA end match to TRBJ2-7. The CDR3 spans 15 residues. Germline V gene sequence: CDR1 MNHNS, CDR2 SASEGT. CDR3 nucleotide sequence: TGTGCCAGCAGTCAGCTAGAGAGGCCTTACAATGAGCAGTACTTC. Amino acid sequence: CASSQLERPYNEQYF.

The chain combines TRBV20-1 with TRBJ2-5; D gene ambiguous. Germline assignment: CDR1 DFQATT and CDR2 SNEGSKA (reference sequence). The CDR3 totals 11 residues. The germline V and J ends were trimmed by 2 bases and 3 bases, with 4 bases remaining between them. CDR3 coding DNA: TGCAGTGCTAGAATTAAAGAGACCCAGTACTTC. It codes for CSARIKETQYF.

The rearrangement uses TRBV19 and TRBJ2-1; 12 positions agree with TRBD2. Germline CDR1 and CDR2: LNHDA and SQIVND (reference sequence). The CDR3 contains 15 residues. V was clipped by 8 bases and J by 7 bases; unmatched bases: 9. The CDR3 DNA reads as TGTGCCAGTTCAAAACTAGCGGGAGGTCAAAATGAGCAGTTCTTC. This gives the protein CASSKLAGGQNEQFF.

This chain uses TRBV29-1 with TRBJ1-1; D ambiguous. CDR3 length equals 13 residues. CDR1 SQVTM and CDR2 ANQGSEA come from the germline V gene. Trimming cost V 7 bases and J 1 base, with 13 bases left between them. CDR3 sequence: CSESQFWNTEAFF. The CDR3 bases are TGCAGCGAATCACAGTTCTGGAACACTGAAGCTTTCTTT.

Comments on this clonotype: A read error may account for a junction end that differs from germline. This chain connects TRBV28 to TRBJ2-7, with unresolved D. This CDR3 comprises 14 residues. CDR1 is MDHEN, CDR2 SYDVKM, per germline. CDR3 nucleotide sequence: TGTGCCAGCCAAGGGCGACTGAACTCCTACGCGCAGTACTTC. Translation: CASQGRLNSYAQYF.

V and J are TRBV27 and TRBJ2-7, with 7 bases matching TRBD1. The CDR3 has 14 amino acids. In germline, CDR1 is MNHEY, CDR2 SMNVEV (reference sequence). V lost 10 bases to trimming and J lost 0 bases; unmatched junction nucleotides: 9. CDR3 sequence (DNA): TGTGCCACATATAAGACAGGGAGCTCCTACGAGCAGTACTTC. Its translation: CATYKTGSSYEQYF.

This clonotype came up once. The chain uses TRBV19 and TRBJ2-1; D is unclear. The CDR3 has 13 residues. V gave up 4 bases and J gave up 9 bases, with 13 bases separating them. Germline values: CDR1 LNHDA, CDR2 SQIVND (reference sequence). CDR3 region: CASSTTGRGEQFF. The CDR3 DNA is TGTGCCAGTAGTACCACCGGCCGAGGTGAGCAGTTCTTC.

The CDR3 loop reads CASSSTTGVRETQYF. CDR3 nucleotides: TGTGCCAGCAGCTCAACGACAGGGGTGCGAGAGACCCAGTACTTC. This rearrangement joins TRBV7-7 to TRBJ2-5; 8 nucleotides line up with TRBD1. The germline gives CDR1 SSHAT, CDR2 FNYEAQ (reference sequence). The CDR3 is 15 amino acids. The V and J ends lost 4 bases and 4 bases, in that order; junction bases with no gene match: 8. The complete variable domain, with remaining parts taken from reference TRBV7-7 and TRBJ2-5, reads GAGVSQSPRYKVTKRGQDVTLRCDPISSHATLYWYQQALGQGPEFLTYFNYEAQPDKSGLPSDRFSAERPEGSISTLTIQRTEQRDSAMYRCASSSTTGVRETQYFGPGTRLLVL.

The V gene is TRBV6-6, the J gene TRBJ1-1; possible D gene TRBD1, 6 bases. Between the trimmed V and J ends, which lost 0 bases and 0 bases, there was a span of 14 bases. The germline V gene encodes CDR1 MNHNY and CDR2 SVGAGI (reference sequence). The CDR3 is 17 residues long. The CDR3 DNA reads TGTGCCAGCAGTTACTCGATGGGGGGCGAGGTGAACACTGAAGCTTTCTTT. Translated, it gives CASSYSMGGEVNTEAFF.

The V call is TRBV3-1, the J call TRBJ1-6; 9 bases line up with TRBD1. CDR3 length: 14 amino acids. V lost 5 bases and J lost 10; bases outside the gene matches: 6. The germline CDR1 and CDR2 sequences are LGHDT and YNNKEL (reference sequence). The CDR3 bases are TGTGCCAGCAGCTCTCGGACAGGGGCCTCACCCCTCCACTTT. This translates into CASSSRTGASPLHF. The whole variable domain, remainder taken from reference TRBV3-1 and TRBJ1-6, is DTAVSQTPKYLVTQMGNDKSIKCEQNLGHDTMYWYKQDSKKFLKIMFSYNNKELIINETVPNRFSPKSPDKAHLNLHINSLELGDSAVYFCASSSRTGASPLHFGNGTRLTVT.

This sequence joins TRBV6-2 or TRBV6-3 and TRBJ1-4; D is undetermined. The CDR3 is 16 residues long. With 0 bases removed from V and 8 bases from J, the gap between germline ends came to 16 bases. Germline lookup yields CDR1 MNHEY and CDR2 SVGEGT. The DNA of the CDR3 is TGTGCCAGCAGTTACTCGAAGGCAGGCTTCGACGAAAAACTGTTTTTT. Translating it yields CASSYSKAGFDEKLFF.

The V gene is TRBV10-1, the J gene TRBJ2-1; D possibly uses TRBD1 or TRBD2 (5 bases each). This CDR3 is 15 amino acids long. V was clipped by 5 bases and J by 0 bases, with 11 bases between them. Germline V gene sequence: CDR1 WNHNN, CDR2 SYGVQD (reference sequence). The CDR3 bases are TGCGCCAGCAGTAAACGGGACCGCTCCTACAATGAGCAGTTCTTC. Encoded protein: CASSKRDRSYNEQFF.